This T cell receptor beta chain was captured by sequencing in a study of shared clonotypes between healthy human individuals. Overall study: Donor ages ranged 18 to 49 years: a couple of women, a few men.

The CDR3 consists of 15 residues. V was clipped by 6 bases and J by 2 bases; unmatched bases: 10. Germline V gene sequence: CDR1 MNHEY, CDR2 SMNVEV (reference sequence). Details on this clone: What it binds is not known.

Generated by immunoSEQ multiplex PCR, the TCRdb table keeps only in-frame clones and is missing some. The sample records 1.5 million to 2.5 million clones, approximately 94% being singletons. Study results and limitations: Generation probability values for non-shared clonotypes were lower than those for clonotypes shared by all four donors.

Naive CD8 populations comprised CD45RO-negative cells positively selected for CCR7, excluding terminally differentiated effector memory CD45RA+ cells. The sequence came from a man aged 18 to 35 in good health. Sequencing was performed on naive CD8+ T cells sorted from blood. The chain is built from TRBV27 and TRBJ2-7; 7 bases agree with TRBD1. The CDR3 is CASSKGQDRTYEQYF. The CDR3 coding sequence is TGTGCCAGCAGCAAGGGGCAGGACAGGACCTACGAGCAGTACTTC.